The present entry profiles one T cell receptor beta chain with its context. The antigen remains undetermined. This sample stems from a study of cytotoxic CD8 clonotypes in ibrutinib-treated CLL. Across the whole study: Sequenced samples delivered averages of 270,000 or so productive templates and roughly 100,000 productive rearrangements. Study-wide points: Higher circulating CD8+ T-cell counts strongly accompanied higher baseline clonality, above age-matched healthy donors.

Sequencing was performed with immunoSEQ multiplex PCR; in TCRdb, only in-frame clones are kept and a portion is missing. The data hold 70,000 to 80,000 clones, with roughly 80% observed a single time. Germline values: CDR1 SGHNT, CDR2 YYREEE (reference sequence). There are 15 residues in the CDR3. After removal of 3 bases from V and 7 bases from J, the junction contained 7 bases not matched to a gene. The clonotype comes from a human donor with chronic lymphocytic leukemia. This sequence joins TRBV5-4 and TRBJ2-1, with 10 nucleotides matching TRBD2. The sample here was PBMCs, taken after 24 months of ibrutinib treatment. CDR3 in amino acids: CASSSPAGGSNEQFF. The CDR3 nucleotides read TGTGCCAGCAGCTCCCCAGCGGGAGGGAGTAATGAGCAGTTCTTC.